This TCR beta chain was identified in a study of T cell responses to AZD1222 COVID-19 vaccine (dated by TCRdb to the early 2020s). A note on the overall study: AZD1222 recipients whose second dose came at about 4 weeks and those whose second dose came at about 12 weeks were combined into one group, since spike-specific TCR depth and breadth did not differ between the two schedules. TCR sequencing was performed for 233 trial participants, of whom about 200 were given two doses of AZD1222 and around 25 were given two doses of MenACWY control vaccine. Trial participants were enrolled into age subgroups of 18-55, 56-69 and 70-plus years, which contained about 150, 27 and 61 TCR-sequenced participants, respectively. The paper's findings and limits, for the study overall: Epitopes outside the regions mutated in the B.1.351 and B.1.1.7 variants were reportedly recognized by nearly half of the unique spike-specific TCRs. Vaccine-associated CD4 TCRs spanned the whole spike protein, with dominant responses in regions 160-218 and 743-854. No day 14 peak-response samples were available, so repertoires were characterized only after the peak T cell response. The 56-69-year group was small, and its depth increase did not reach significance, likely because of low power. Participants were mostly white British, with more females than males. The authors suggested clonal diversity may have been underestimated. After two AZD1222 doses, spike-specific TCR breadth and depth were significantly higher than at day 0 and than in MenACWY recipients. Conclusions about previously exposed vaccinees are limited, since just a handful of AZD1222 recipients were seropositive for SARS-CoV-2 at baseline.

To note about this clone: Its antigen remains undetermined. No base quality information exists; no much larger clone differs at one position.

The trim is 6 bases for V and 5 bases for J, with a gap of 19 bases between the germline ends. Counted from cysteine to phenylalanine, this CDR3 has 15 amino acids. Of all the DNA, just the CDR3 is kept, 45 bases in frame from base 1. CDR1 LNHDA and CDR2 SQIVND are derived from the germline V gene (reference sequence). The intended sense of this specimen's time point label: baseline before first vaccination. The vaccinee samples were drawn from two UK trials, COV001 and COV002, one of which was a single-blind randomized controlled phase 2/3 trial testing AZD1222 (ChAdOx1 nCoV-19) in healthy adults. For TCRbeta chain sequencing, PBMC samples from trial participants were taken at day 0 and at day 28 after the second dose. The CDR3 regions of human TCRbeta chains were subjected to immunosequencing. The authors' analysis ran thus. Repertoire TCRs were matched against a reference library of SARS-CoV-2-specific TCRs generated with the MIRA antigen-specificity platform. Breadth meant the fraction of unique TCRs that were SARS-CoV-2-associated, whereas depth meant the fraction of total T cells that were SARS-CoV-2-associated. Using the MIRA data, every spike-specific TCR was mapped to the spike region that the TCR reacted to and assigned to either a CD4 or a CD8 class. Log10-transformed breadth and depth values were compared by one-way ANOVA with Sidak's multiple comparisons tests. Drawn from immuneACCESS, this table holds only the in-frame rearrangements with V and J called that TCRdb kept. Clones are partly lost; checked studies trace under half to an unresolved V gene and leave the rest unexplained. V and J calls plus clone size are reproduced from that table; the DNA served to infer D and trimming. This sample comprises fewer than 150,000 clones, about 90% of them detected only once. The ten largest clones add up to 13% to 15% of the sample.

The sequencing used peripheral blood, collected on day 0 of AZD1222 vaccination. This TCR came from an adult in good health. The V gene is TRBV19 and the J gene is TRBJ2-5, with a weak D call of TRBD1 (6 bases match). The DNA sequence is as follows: TGTGCCAGTAGCCTGGGGGCGGATCGGCGTGAGACCCAGTACTTC. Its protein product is CASSLGADRRETQYF.